The clone carrying this TCR beta chain was picked up many times. Its antigen remains unidentified. The sample comes from a study of molecular identifiers for immune sequencing clone quantification. Study conclusions and caveats: More than 97% of effector molecules, versus under 1% of naive-cell molecules, belonged to clones above 20 RNA copies. The study reportedly detected spiked Jurkat TCR RNA from one cell among about 1.1 million naive cells.

Library preparation followed earlier protocols using designated TCR primers. TCRdb reprocessed the PCR reads with MiXCR, giving one entry per CDR3 protein. The sample lists 85,000 to 100,000 distinct CDR3 sequences, 20% to 30% occurring once. Between about 19,000 and 1,100,000 sorted cells, with 10%, 30% or 50% RNA, yielded naive CD8 libraries. CDR3 length: 15 amino acids. V dropped 5 bases and J dropped 3; count of bases not matched to a gene: 7. Germline V CDR1 and CDR2: MDHEN, SYDVKM. The chain links TRBV28 to TRBJ2-3, with TRBD1 identical over 8 bases. Sequencing used naive CD8+ T cells from blood, with Jurkat cell RNA spiked in. Subset described: FACS-sorted CD8+CD4-CCR7+CD45RA+ naive T cells. This clonotype originated in a human donor in good health. Some libraries in this study had Jurkat cell RNA spiked in. For the CDR3, the DNA is TGTGCCAGCAGTCGTACAGGGGGAGGAACAGATACGCAGTATTTT. Protein: CASSRTGGGTDTQYF.